This TCR beta chain was sequenced in a study of CD8 T cells in ankylosing spondylitis. Each CDR3 protein gets one entry after TCRdb re-called the 5' RACE reads with MiXCR. The table lists about 260,000 distinct CDR3 sequences, 24% of them singletons. Sample: blood, either unsorted or a sorted T cell fraction (not recorded which). The sequence was obtained from a male donor with ankylosing spondylitis or in good health (not recorded which).

The DNA for the CDR3 is TGCAGCGTCATACTAGCGGGGGGGCGCACAGATACGCAGTATTTT. It specifies CSVILAGGRTDTQYF. The V call is TRBV29-1, the J call TRBJ2-3; TRBD2 matches 13 bases. Germline CDR1 reads SQVTM; CDR2 reads ANQGSEA. The CDR3 contains 15 residues. With V trimmed by 6 bases and J by 1 base, 4 bases remained unmatched.